The 13 T cell receptor beta chains below all came from one sample that was sequenced in a study of cytomegalovirus exposure and HLA in healthy donors. The PCR contained 60 Vbeta and 13 Jbeta primers. Sequencing was performed with immunoSEQ multiplex PCR; in TCRdb, only in-frame clones are kept and a portion is missing. The top ten hold around 1.9% of the sample, which has about 180,000 clones, roughly 75% seen once. Sequencing was performed on PBMCs. The receptor set was obtained from a woman in her twenties or thirties in good health and CMV-seronegative.

The chain uses TRBV9 and TRBJ2-3; 7 nucleotides line up with TRBD1. J lost 0 bases, V lost 2 bases, and 3 bases had no gene match. CDR3 size: 15 residues. Germline CDR1 is SGDLS and CDR2 is YYNGEE. The CDR3 is CASSVRTGSTDTQYF. For the CDR3, the DNA is TGTGCCAGCAGCGTTCGGACAGGAAGCACAGATACGCAGTATTTT.

The V gene is TRBV9, the J gene TRBJ2-1; TRBD2 is a possible D gene (6 bases). Germline lookup yields CDR1 SGDLS and CDR2 YYNGEE. The CDR3 extends over 16 amino acids. V shed 7 bases and J shed 2 bases, with 19 bases lying between them. The CDR3, as DNA: TGTGCCAGCCGGAGGGGTAGCGCGGAGACCTACAATGAGCAGTTCTTC. Its translation is CASRRGSAETYNEQFF.

V usage is TRBV4-2 and J usage is TRBJ2-7, with D maybe TRBD2 (6 bases). Trimming left V 1 base short and J 3 bases short, with 13 bases between. Germline CDR1 and CDR2: LGHNA and YNFKEQ. There are 15 residues in the CDR3. This CDR3 is CASSQVESGDYEQYF. The CDR3, as DNA: TGTGCCAGCAGCCAAGTGGAATCGGGGGACTACGAGCAGTACTTC.

The J gene is TRBJ1-1, the V gene TRBV9; D not resolved. V lost 4 bases, J lost 6 bases, and 16 bases lay in between. Germline V CDR1 and CDR2: SGDLS, YYNGEE. CDR3 size: 14 residues. The DNA for the CDR3 is TGTGCCAGCAGCCTAGGGCCCCGAGGCGCTGAAGCTTTCTTT. As protein: CASSLGPRGAEAFF. Together with reference TRBV9 and TRBJ1-1, the CDR3 gives the full variable domain: DSGVTQTPKHLITATGQRVTLRCSPRSGDLSVYWYQQSLDQGLQFLIQYYNGEERAKGNILERFSAQQFPDLHSELNLSSLELGDSALYFCASSLGPRGAEAFFGQGTRLTVV.

The CDR3: CASSAQGRGYNEQFF. CDR3 coding DNA: TGTGCCAGCAGCGCACAGGGTAGGGGATACAATGAGCAGTTCTTC. The chain links TRBV6-4 to TRBJ2-1; D possibly corresponds to TRBD1 (6 bases). CDR3 size: 15 residues. Trimming removed 6 bases at V and 4 bases at J, with 16 bases between. Germline-derived CDR1 and CDR2 are MRHNA and SNTAGT.

This chain links TRBV27 with TRBJ2-6; possibly TRBD1 for D (6 bases). Trimming left V 6 bases short and J 4 bases short, with 13 bases between. Germline V gene lookup returns CDR1 MNHEY and CDR2 SMNVEV (reference sequence). The CDR3 sequence is 15 residues long. Written as DNA, the CDR3 is TGTGCCAGCAGGGACAGAGCGGTAGGGGCCAACGTCCTGACTTTC. It is translated as CASRDRAVGANVLTF.

V and J are TRBV4-3 and TRBJ2-5; 14 bases are shared with TRBD2. The closer fit of TRBJ2-7 to the DNA end suggests the J call may be wrong. This CDR3 region has 15 residues. The germline gives CDR1 LGHNA, CDR2 YSLEER. The CDR3 DNA sequence: TGCGCCAGCAGCCAAGGGACTAGCGGGGGGCGCGAGCAGTACTTC. Translation: CASSQGTSGGREQYF.

The chain is built from TRBV27 and TRBJ2-7, with 7 bases aligning to TRBD1. Germline CDR1 MNHEY, CDR2 SMNVEV (reference sequence). Trimming at V came to 5 bases and at J to 3 bases, leaving 10 bases not matched to a gene. The CDR3 runs 15 residues. The CDR3 DNA sequence: TGTGCCAGCAGTAACGACAGGGTACCCGTCTACGAGCAGTACTTC. Residues: CASSNDRVPVYEQYF.

The chain uses TRBV5-1 and TRBJ2-7, with D perhaps matching TRBD2 (5 bases). Between the trimmed V and J ends, which lost 1 base and 5 bases, there was a span of 10 bases. The CDR3 contains 13 residues. Germline values: CDR1 SGHRS, CDR2 YFSETQ. This CDR3 reads CASSLLGSHEQYF. The CDR3 DNA follows: TGCGCCAGCAGCTTGCTTGGGAGTCACGAGCAGTACTTC.

Remarks on this clone: In this CDR3 the conserved last residue, phenylalanine or tryptophan, is missing, so a read error is likely. The chain recombines TRBV5-1 with TRBJ1-2; 9 positions agree with TRBD1. Germline CDR1 reads SGHRS; CDR2 reads YFSETQ. CDR3 length equals 15 residues. V shed 2 bases and J 7 bases; nucleotides not matched to a gene: 9. The CDR3 spells CASSFGTGIIGGYTV. In nucleotides, the CDR3 is TGCGCCAGCAGCTTCGGGACAGGGATTATAGGTGGCTACACCGTC.

The chain carries TRBV29-1 and TRBJ2-2, with 10 positions matching TRBD1. The CDR3 length is 14 residues. The V and J ends lost 3 bases and 5 bases, in that order; junction bases with no gene match: 3. The germline V gene has CDR1 SQVTM and CDR2 ANQGSEA. The DNA of the CDR3 is TGCAGCGTTGATACGGGACAGGGGACCGGGGAGCTGTTTTTT. Translating it yields CSVDTGQGTGELFF.

This clone was counted only a few times. J is TRBJ1-2 and V is TRBV18; 9 nucleotides agree with TRBD1. Losses at the gene ends were 4 bases for V and 3 bases for J; bases not matched to a gene: 9. The germline CDR1 and CDR2 sequences are KGHSH and LQKENI. The CDR3 spans 16 residues. The CDR3 DNA reads as TGTGCCAGCTCACAATCTCCCGGACAGGGGTACTATGGCTACACCTTC. This sequence encodes CASSQSPGQGYYGYTF.

V and J are TRBV6-1 and TRBJ1-2; TRBD1 is a possible D gene (5 bases). Germline values: CDR1 MNHNS, CDR2 SASEGT. Deletions cut 8 bases from V and 8 bases from J, with 18 bases between. CDR3 length: 13 amino acids. The chain's CDR3 is CASELSRDLGYTF. CDR3 DNA: TGTGCCAGCGAGTTGTCCAGGGACTTGGGCTACACCTTC.